This TCR beta chain was sequenced in a study of cytotoxic CD8 clonotypes in ibrutinib-treated CLL. About the research overall: It was after a median approximately eleven months of treatment, range 6 to 36, that response samples were taken.

With cryopreserved PBMCs as the source, 1.5 to 2.5 micrograms of genomic DNA went to TCR beta libraries. The planned depth of sequencing spanned 1 in 200,000 to 1 in 1 million T cells. Assay used: immunoSEQ multiplex PCR; TCRdb lists only in-frame clones, some missing. The data hold roughly 100,000 clones, with 70% to 85% observed a single time. The CDR3 is 17 amino acids. Losses at the gene ends were 0 bases for V and 9 bases for J; bases not matched to a gene: 11. Germline V gene sequence: CDR1 LGHNA, CDR2 YSLEER. The origin of this receptor is a human donor with chronic lymphocytic leukemia. The chain is built from TRBV4-3 and TRBJ2-2; 9 bases fit TRBD2. The sample in question was PBMCs, obtained after 12 months of ibrutinib treatment. The DNA of the CDR3 is TGCGCCAGCAGCCAAGAGGTCGCGGGGGGGCGAGCCAGGGAGCTGTTTTTT. Protein product: CASSQEVAGGRARELFF.